This TCR beta chain derives from a study of PD-1 blockade in classical Hodgkin lymphoma. Trimming took off 8 bases at V and 9 bases at J, with 14 bases between the two ends. From germline, CDR1 is MNHNY and CDR2 SVGAGI (reference sequence). This CDR3 comprises 13 residues. Whole-study results and caveats: Later analyses included only patients treated at least 1 year post-ASCT.

In the case of this clone: The antigen remains unidentified.

Exposure to brentuximab vedotin varied, and each patient had relapsed following autologous stem cell transplantation. Patients reached a best response of complete response, partial response or progressive disease. The repertoire was sequenced with immunoSEQ multiplex PCR; TCRdb's copy has only in-frame clones and lacks some. The sample lists more than 140,000 clones; under 85% were seen once. The clonotype was recovered from a human donor with classical Hodgkin lymphoma. The gene calls are TRBV6-6 and TRBJ1-6, with D uncertain. Sequencing was performed on peripheral blood mononuclear cells (PBMCs), taken before the second cycle of nivolumab. CDR3 in amino acids: CASGLGGGSPLHF. The CDR3 coding sequence is TGTGCCAGCGGCCTGGGAGGAGGTTCACCCCTCCACTTT.